Presented here are 29 T cell receptor beta chains from one specimen sequenced in a study of cytomegalovirus exposure and HLA in healthy donors. Amplification used 60 Vbeta primers and 13 Jbeta primers. TCRdb keeps only in-frame clones here, not all; method: immunoSEQ multiplex PCR. There are about 130,000 clones in the sample; 80% to 85% occur only once, and about 8.6% lies in the top ten. The sample was PBMCs. The receptors stem from a woman in her 50s in good health and CMV-seropositive.

This chain joins TRBV11-1 and TRBJ2-7; possibly TRBD1 for D (5 bases). The CDR3 extends over 14 amino acids. Germline V gene data show CDR1 as SGHAT and CDR2 as FQDESV (reference sequence). The V end was cut by 6 bases, the J end by 2 bases, with 14 bases between. As DNA, the CDR3 is TGTGCCAGCAGTTCTACGTGGGGCCCCTACGAGCAGTACTTC. Amino acid sequence: CASSSTWGPYEQYF. Full variable domain (outside the CDR3, taken from reference TRBV11-1 and TRBJ2-7): EAEVAQSPRYKITEKSQAVAFWCDPISGHATLYWYRQILGQGPELLVQFQDESVVDDSQLPKDRFSAERLKGVDSTLKIQPAELGDSAMYLCASSSTWGPYEQYFGPGTRLTVT.

This rearrangement joins TRBV5-1 to TRBJ2-7, with TRBD2 matching over 7 bases. This CDR3 is 15 amino acids long. V was pared by 1 base and J by 1 base, with 5 bases of the junction left unmatched. Germline V CDR1 and CDR2: SGHRS, YFSETQ. CDR3 coding DNA: TGCGCCAGCAGCTTGTCGGGCGGGAGTTCCTACGAGCAGTACTTC. This sequence encodes CASSLSGGSSYEQYF.

The chain is built from TRBV28 and TRBJ1-3; 9 positions match TRBD1. Per germline, CDR1 MDHEN and CDR2 SYDVKM. The CDR3 runs to 15 residues. V was clipped by 4 bases and J by 4 bases; unmatched bases: 5. CDR3: CASSSQGAPGNTIYF. CDR3 bases: TGTGCCAGCAGTTCACAGGGGGCGCCGGGAAACACCATATATTTT.

The CDR3 nucleotides read TGTGCCAGCAGTGACCCCGGTGGGGAGCGGTCCTACGAGCAGTACTTC. Its protein is CASSDPGGERSYEQYF. The J gene is TRBJ2-7, the V gene TRBV6-1; TRBD2 is a possible D gene (5 bases). This CDR3 has 16 amino acids. Trimming left V 3 bases short and J 1 base short, with 16 bases between. From germline, CDR1 is MNHNS and CDR2 SASEGT.

The V and J genes are TRBV2 and TRBJ2-2; perhaps TRBD1 as D (6 bases). Germline assignment: CDR1 SNHLY and CDR2 FYNNEI. The germline V and J ends were trimmed by 4 bases and 2 bases, with 11 bases remaining between them. CDR3 length: 15 residues. The CDR3, as DNA: TGTGCCAGCAGTGCCTGGGACACAAACACCGGGGAGCTGTTTTTT. This translates into CASSAWDTNTGELFF.

The V and J genes are TRBV13 and TRBJ2-7; 9 bases match TRBD2. V lost 3 bases to trimming and J lost 3 bases; unmatched junction nucleotides: 15. The CDR3 contains 18 residues. Germline CDR1 reads PRHDT; CDR2 reads FYEKMQ (reference sequence). This CDR3 is CASSFTTGGREGNYEQYF. The CDR3 nucleotides are TGTGCCAGCAGCTTCACGACCGGGGGGCGGGAGGGCAACTACGAGCAGTACTTC.

V usage is TRBV7-3 and J usage is TRBJ1-5; D is uncertain. The CDR3 length is 13 residues. CDR1 is SGHTA and CDR2 is FQGTGA in the germline V gene. With 0 bases removed from V and 5 bases from J, the gap between germline ends came to 5 bases. The CDR3 loop reads CASSLTRDQPQHF. The CDR3 DNA reads as TGTGCCAGCAGCTTAACGAGGGATCAGCCCCAGCATTTT.

The count of this clone is one. The chain recombines TRBV11-2 with TRBJ2-5; unclear D gene. Trimming shortened V by 3 bases and J by 2 bases, and 7 bases separated the two germline ends. Looked up from germline, CDR1 is SGHAT and CDR2 is FQNNGV. The CDR3 has 13 amino acids. The DNA for the CDR3 is TGTGCCAGCAGCTTGAGTATACAAGAGACCCAGTACTTC. Translating gives CASSLSIQETQYF.

The V gene is TRBV19, the J gene TRBJ1-6; 7 nucleotides align to TRBD1. Germline loops: CDR1 LNHDA, CDR2 SQIVND (reference sequence). Trimming cost V 6 bases and J 10 bases; bases outside gene matches: 6. CDR3 length equals 13 residues. The CDR3 sequence: CASRGQSGSPLHF. The CDR3 bases are TGTGCCAGTAGGGGACAGTCTGGCTCACCCCTCCACTTT. Full variable domain (missing parts from reference TRBV19 and TRBJ1-6): DGGITQSPKYLFRKEGQNVTLSCEQNLNHDAMYWYRQDPGQGLRLIYYSQIVNDFQKGDIAEGYSVSREKKESFPLTVTSAQKNPTAFYLCASRGQSGSPLHFGNGTRLTVT.

The rearrangement joins TRBV27 to TRBJ1-1; D ambiguous. Germline CDR1 and CDR2: MNHEY and SMNVEV (reference sequence). This CDR3 has 14 residues. The V gene lost 2 bases and the J gene lost 1 base, with 8 bases spanning the gap. CDR3 DNA sequence: TGTGCCAGCAGTTTACCGGGAGGGAACACTGAAGCTTTCTTT. This gives the protein CASSLPGGNTEAFF.

The CDR3 loop is CASSPPSGTQYF. The CDR3 region has the DNA TGTGCCAGCAGCCCACCTTCAGGTACGCAGTATTTT. The chain couples TRBV9 to TRBJ2-3; D ambiguous. V was shortened by 4 bases and J by 8 bases, with 11 bases between the two germline ends. CDR1 and CDR2 from the germline V gene are SGDLS and YYNGEE. The CDR3 totals 12 residues.

The chain combines TRBV27 with TRBJ2-7; TRBD1 matches at 9 bases. CDR1 and CDR2 (germline): MNHEY, SMNVEV (reference sequence). The CDR3 is 15 residues long. Unmatched junction bases numbered 8, after V lost 4 bases and J lost 4 bases. The CDR3 spells CASSSIGTGSYEQYF. Written as DNA, the CDR3 is TGTGCCAGCAGTTCCATCGGGACAGGGTCTTACGAGCAGTACTTC.

This CDR3 is CAISIDLRLAGEQYF. CDR3 sequence (DNA): TGTGCCATCAGTATCGACTTAAGACTAGCGGGGGAGCAGTACTTC. The chain has TRBV10-3 and TRBJ2-7; 11 bases map to TRBD2. This CDR3 is built from 15 residues. V was pared by 5 bases and J by 7 bases, with 10 bases of the junction left unmatched. Germline CDR1 is ENHRY and CDR2 is SYGVKD.

The V and J genes are TRBV11-3 and TRBJ2-2; D not resolved. V gave up 5 bases and J gave up 4 bases, with 8 bases separating them. CDR3 size: 13 residues. Germline V CDR1 and CDR2: SGHNT, YENEEA. Here the CDR3 reads CASSGPSTGELFF. Written as DNA, the CDR3 is TGTGCCAGCAGCGGGCCTTCCACCGGGGAGCTGTTTTTT.

The V and J genes are TRBV27 and TRBJ2-3; weak D call: TRBD1 (6 bases). V was clipped by 6 bases and J by 0 bases, with 10 bases between them. The CDR3 runs to 14 residues. The germline V gene has CDR1 MNHEY and CDR2 SMNVEV (reference sequence). The CDR3 coding sequence is TGTGCCAGCAGCAGGGGCGATAGCACAGATACGCAGTATTTT. This encodes CASSRGDSTDTQYF.

V usage is TRBV5-5 and J usage is TRBJ1-1; D gene ambiguous. Germline CDR1 reads SGHKS; CDR2 reads YYEKEE (reference sequence). V lost 5 bases and J lost 4, with 18 bases in between. The CDR3 totals 15 residues. CDR3 protein: CASSLRTDYGTEAFF. DNA of the CDR3: TGTGCCAGCAGTCTGAGGACGGACTACGGCACTGAAGCTTTCTTT.

To note about this clone: In the same sample, other DNA sequences code for this CDR3. This chain links TRBV27 with TRBJ2-7; 8 bases match TRBD2. The length of the CDR3 is 16 residues. CDR1 and CDR2 from the germline V gene are MNHEY and SMNVEV (reference sequence). Trimming at V came to 0 bases and at J to 0 bases, leaving 4 bases not matched to a gene. The CDR3 loop reads CASSLSAGESSYEQYF. The CDR3, as DNA: TGTGCCAGCAGTTTATCAGCGGGAGAGAGCTCCTACGAGCAGTACTTC.

The chain links TRBV30 to TRBJ1-1, with a tentative D call TRBD1 (6 bases). The CDR3 is made up of 12 amino acids. V shed 7 bases and J shed 0 bases, with 9 bases lying between them. CDR1 and CDR2 (germline): GTSNPN, SVGIG (reference sequence). The DNA of the CDR3 is TGTGCCTCCACAGGGCTGAACACTGAAGCTTTCTTT. Residues: CASTGLNTEAFF.

The J gene is TRBJ2-6, the V gene TRBV7-3; TRBD1 matches at 9 bases. After removal of 4 bases from V and 0 bases from J, the junction contained 16 bases not matched to a gene. The CDR3 totals 21 residues. Germline V gives CDR1 SGHTA, CDR2 FQGTGA. The CDR3, as DNA: TGTGCCAGCAGCTACGGTAGACCGGGACAGGGCACTCTCTCTGGGGCCAACGTCCTGACTTTC. Translated: CASSYGRPGQGTLSGANVLTF.

This clone was recorded only once. The CDR3 spells CASSQAVQETQYF. The CDR3 DNA sequence: TGCGCCAGCAGCCAAGCAGTCCAAGAGACCCAGTACTTC. The chain is built from TRBV4-1 and TRBJ2-5, with D hard to call. V was pared by 1 base and J by 1 base, with 4 bases between. The CDR3 is made up of 13 amino acids. Per the germline V gene, CDR1 is MGHRA and CDR2 is YSYEKL.

As for this clone: The sample carries other DNA sequences with the same CDR3. The chain couples TRBV27 to TRBJ1-1, with 10 bases identical to TRBD1. Trimming cost V 5 bases and J 2 bases; bases outside gene matches: 2. CDR3 size: 14 residues. Germline V lookup: CDR1 MNHEY, CDR2 SMNVEV (reference sequence). The CDR3 spells CASSRTGGNTEAFF. The CDR3 coding sequence is TGTGCCAGCAGTAGGACAGGGGGAAACACTGAAGCTTTCTTT.

As to this clone: The same CDR3 arises from other DNA sequences in this sample as well. This chain joins TRBV7-8 and TRBJ1-2; the D is unclear. The CDR3 has 15 residues. Trimming removed 0 bases at V and 1 base at J, with 9 bases between. Germline lookup yields CDR1 SGHVS and CDR2 FQNEAQ. The CDR3 nucleotides read TGTGCCAGCAGCTTAGCTCCGGTCTTTAACTATGGCTACACCTTC. This codes for CASSLAPVFNYGYTF.

This chain uses TRBV11-2 with TRBJ2-5; TRBD1 matches at 8 bases. The end of the DNA is better explained by TRBJ2-7, so the J call may be wrong. CDR1 and CDR2 (germline): SGHAT, FQNNGV. This CDR3 is 15 amino acids long. In DNA form, the CDR3 reads TGTGCCAGCAGCTTATACGGACAGGGAAGCCACGAGCAGTACTTC. Translation gives CASSLYGQGSHEQYF.

The chain is built from TRBV15 and TRBJ2-2; 7 bases align to TRBD1. The CDR3 runs 16 residues. CDR1 and CDR2 from the germline V gene are LNHNV and YYDKDF (reference sequence). The J segment lost 1 base and the V segment lost 1 base, leaving 3 bases of the junction unmatched. The CDR3 loop is CATSRGPGGNTGELFF. The DNA for the CDR3 is TGTGCCACCAGCAGAGGGCCAGGGGGGAACACCGGGGAGCTGTTTTTT.

Regarding this clone: The sample holds other DNA sequences that translate to the same CDR3. V and J are TRBV5-1 and TRBJ2-7; TRBD2 matches 9 bases. The germline V gene encodes CDR1 SGHRS and CDR2 YFSETQ. The CDR3 consists of 14 residues. V lost 4 bases, J lost 1 base, and 3 bases stayed unmatched. CDR3 bases: TGCGCCAGCAGCCTAACTAGCGGGTCCTACGAGCAGTACTTC. Translating it yields CASSLTSGSYEQYF.

This rearrangement joins TRBV5-1 to TRBJ2-3, with D tentatively TRBD1 (5 bases). Per germline, CDR1 SGHRS and CDR2 YFSETQ. This CDR3 is 15 amino acids long. Trimming removed 4 bases at V and 1 base at J, with 13 bases between. The DNA for the CDR3 is TGCGCCAGCAGCCAACGACAGAAGGGCACAGATACGCAGTATTTT. This codes for CASSQRQKGTDTQYF. Full variable domain (outside the CDR3, taken from reference TRBV5-1 and TRBJ2-3): KAGVTQTPRYLIKTRGQQVTLSCSPISGHRSVSWYQQTPGQGLQFLFEYFSETQRNKGNFPGRFSGRQFSNSRSEMNVSTLELGDSALYLCASSQRQKGTDTQYFGPGTRLTVL.

Here the CDR3 reads CASSWDSGVREQYF. CDR3 DNA: TGTGCCAGCAGCTGGGATAGCGGGGTGCGCGAGCAGTACTTC. The chain has TRBV5-4 and TRBJ2-7, with 8 bases fitting TRBD2. The CDR3 contains 14 residues. V gave up 3 bases and J gave up 6 bases; unmatched junction bases: 8. Germline V gene data show CDR1 as SGHNT and CDR2 as YYREEE (reference sequence).

The CDR3 coding sequence is TGTGCCAGCTCCTTCGGACAGGGTGTAGAAGAGACCCAGTACTTC. Its translation: CASSFGQGVEETQYF. The rearrangement uses TRBV18 and TRBJ2-5; 8 positions match TRBD1. The CDR3 consists of 15 residues. CDR1 is KGHSH, CDR2 LQKENI, per germline. J was trimmed by 3 bases and V by 6 bases; bases with no gene match: 9. Variable domain in full (rest from reference TRBV18 and TRBJ2-5): NAGVMQNPRHLVRRRGQEARLRCSPMKGHSHVYWYRQLPEEGLKFMVYLQKENIIDESGMPKERFSAEFPKEGPSILRIQQVVRGDSAAYFCASSFGQGVEETQYFGPGTRLLVL.

This rearrangement joins TRBV7-2 to TRBJ2-1; the match to TRBD2 covers 15 bases. The CDR3 extends over 15 amino acids. Germline V CDR1 and CDR2: SGHTA, FQGNSA. After removal of 4 bases from V and 10 bases from J, the junction contained 5 bases not matched to a gene. The CDR3 region has the DNA TGTGCCAGCAGCTCGGTGGGGACTAGCGGGAGGGAGCAGTTCTTC. Its translation is CASSSVGTSGREQFF.